This T cell receptor beta chain derives from a study of OX40 agonist ivuxolimab in advanced cancers. Germline CDR1 is SGHRS and CDR2 is YFSETQ. Trimming cost V 0 bases and J 4 bases; bases outside gene matches: 7. This CDR3 has 16 amino acids. Repertoires were generated with immunoSEQ multiplex PCR, while TCRdb's copy carries only in-frame clones and drops some. The sample lists tens of thousands of clones; approximately 90% were seen once. The sample here was CD4+ or CD8+ T cells sorted from blood, taken in a trial of the OX40 agonist ivuxolimab. V gene TRBV5-1 combines with J gene TRBJ2-1; 7 bases agree with TRBD2. The TCR comes from an adult with an advanced solid tumor such as melanoma, head and neck, liver or kidney cancer. The CDR3 spells CASSLGVLAEYNEQFF. The CDR3, as DNA: TGCGCCAGCAGCTTGGGGGTTCTAGCGGAGTACAATGAGCAGTTCTTC.